This entry lists 4 T cell receptor beta chains sequenced from one sample in a study of T cells in Graves' hyperthyroidism and ophthalmopathy. Using RNA transcripts as the source, TCR beta CDR3 regions were amplified. TCR CDR3 regions were first amplified by RT-PCR with HTBI primers. TCRdb redid the calling of the multiplex PCR reads with MiXCR, one entry per CDR3 protein. The sample gives 410,000 or so distinct CDR3 sequences, 14% to 15% of which show up once; approximately 13% is in the top ten. Sequenced sample: blood. These receptors all stem from a young man with Graves' ophthalmopathy.

This clonotype was observed at least ten times. The gene calls are TRBV27 and TRBJ1-6, with D possibly being TRBD1 (6 bases). With 2 bases removed from V and 0 bases from J, the gap between germline ends came to 14 bases. This CDR3 has 18 residues. The germline gives CDR1 MNHEY, CDR2 SMNVEV (reference sequence). CDR3 sequence (DNA): TGTGCCAGCAGTTTAATGGATACAGGGAGCTCCTATAATTCACCCCTCCACTTT. It specifies CASSLMDTGSSYNSPLHF.

This clonotype was detected a few times. The V and J genes are TRBV7-3 and TRBJ2-3; D is unclear. This CDR3 has 15 amino acids. The V gene's germline CDR1 is SGHTA and CDR2 FQGTGA. With 0 bases removed from V and 0 bases from J, the gap between germline ends came to 7 bases. CDR3 DNA sequence: TGTGCCAGCAGCTTAACGGGCGGTAGCACAGATACGCAGTATTTT. This encodes CASSLTGGSTDTQYF.

Of note for this clonotype: At one of its ends the junction is not consistent with the germline gene, which may arise from a read error. V usage is TRBV5-1 and J usage is TRBJ2-5; 11 bases match TRBD2. In germline, CDR1 is SGHRS, CDR2 YFSETQ. The CDR3 runs 16 residues. CDR3: CASSFDVAGGQEAQYF. In DNA form, the CDR3 reads TGCGCCAGCAGCTTTGACGTAGCGGGGGGGCAAGAGGCCCAGTACTTC. Based on the CDR3 plus reference TRBV5-1 and TRBJ2-5, the full variable domain is KAGVTQTPRYLIKTRGQQVTLSCSPISGHRSVSWYQQTPGQGLQFLFEYFSETQRNKGNFPGRFSGRQFSNSRSEMNVSTLELGDSALYLCASSFDVAGGQEAQYFGPGTRLLVL.

This chain links TRBV29-1 with TRBJ2-2; 9 bases align to TRBD1. V lost 1 base, J lost 4 bases, and 4 bases stayed unmatched. Per the germline V gene, CDR1 is SQVTM and CDR2 is ANQGSEA. The CDR3 totals 15 residues. The CDR3: CSVEARDRATGELFF. The CDR3 DNA reads as TGCAGCGTTGAAGCGCGGGACAGGGCCACCGGGGAGCTGTTTTTT.